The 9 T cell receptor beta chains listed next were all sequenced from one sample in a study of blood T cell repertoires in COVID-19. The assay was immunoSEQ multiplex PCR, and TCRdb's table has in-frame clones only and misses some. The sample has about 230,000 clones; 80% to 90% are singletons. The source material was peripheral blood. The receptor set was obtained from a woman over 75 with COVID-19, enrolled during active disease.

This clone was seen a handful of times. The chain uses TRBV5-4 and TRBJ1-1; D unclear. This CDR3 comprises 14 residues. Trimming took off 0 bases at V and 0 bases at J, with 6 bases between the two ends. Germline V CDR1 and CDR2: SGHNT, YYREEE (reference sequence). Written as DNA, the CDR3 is TGTGCCAGCAGCTTGGATTCAATGAACACTGAAGCTTTCTTT. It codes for CASSLDSMNTEAFF.

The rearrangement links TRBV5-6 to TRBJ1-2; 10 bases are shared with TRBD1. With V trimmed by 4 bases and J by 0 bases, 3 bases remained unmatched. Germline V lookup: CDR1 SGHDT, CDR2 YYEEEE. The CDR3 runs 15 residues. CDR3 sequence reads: CASSMDRGANYGYTF. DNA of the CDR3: TGTGCCAGCAGCATGGACAGGGGGGCTAACTATGGCTACACCTTC.

CDR3 loop: CASSPTVDQGEKLFF. CDR3 coding DNA: TGTGCCAGCAGCCCGACGGTCGACCAGGGTGAAAAACTGTTTTTT. This rearrangement joins TRBV7-6 to TRBJ1-4; D perhaps matches TRBD1 (5 bases). Germline V gives CDR1 SGHVS, CDR2 FNYEAQ. This CDR3 has 15 residues. V lost 5 bases and J 7 bases, leaving 17 bases between the germline ends. The full variable domain, with the rest looked up from reference TRBV7-6 and TRBJ1-4, is GAGVSQSPRYKVTKRGQDVALRCDPISGHVSLYWYRQALGQGPEFLTYFNYEAQQDKSGLPNDRFSAERPEGSISTLTIQRTEQRDSAMYRCASSPTVDQGEKLFFGSGTQLSVL.

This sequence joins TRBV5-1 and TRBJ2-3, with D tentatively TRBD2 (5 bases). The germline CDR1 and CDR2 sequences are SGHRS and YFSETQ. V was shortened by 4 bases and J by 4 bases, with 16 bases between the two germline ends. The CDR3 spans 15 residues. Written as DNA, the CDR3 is TGCGCCAGCAGCGTGGCCCCTAGCCCCTCAGATACGCAGTATTTT. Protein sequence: CASSVAPSPSDTQYF.

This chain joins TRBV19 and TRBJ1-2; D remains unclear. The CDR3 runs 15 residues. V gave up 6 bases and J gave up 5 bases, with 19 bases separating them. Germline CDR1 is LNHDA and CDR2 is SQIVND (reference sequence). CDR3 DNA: TGTGCCAGTAGACCAAGCGAGGGCTTAGGTTATGGCTACACCTTC. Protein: CASRPSEGLGYGYTF.

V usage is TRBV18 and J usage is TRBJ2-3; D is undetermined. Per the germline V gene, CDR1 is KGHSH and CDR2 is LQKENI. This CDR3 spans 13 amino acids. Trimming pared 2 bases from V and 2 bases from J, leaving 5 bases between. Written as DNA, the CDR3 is TGTGCCAGCTCACCAGGCTCCACAGATACGCAGTATTTT. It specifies CASSPGSTDTQYF.

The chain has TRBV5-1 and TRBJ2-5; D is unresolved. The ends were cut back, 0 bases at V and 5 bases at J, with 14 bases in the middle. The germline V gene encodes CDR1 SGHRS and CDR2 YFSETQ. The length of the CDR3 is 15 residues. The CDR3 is CASSLGLGRMETQYF. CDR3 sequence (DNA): TGCGCCAGCAGCTTGGGGTTGGGCAGGATGGAGACCCAGTACTTC.

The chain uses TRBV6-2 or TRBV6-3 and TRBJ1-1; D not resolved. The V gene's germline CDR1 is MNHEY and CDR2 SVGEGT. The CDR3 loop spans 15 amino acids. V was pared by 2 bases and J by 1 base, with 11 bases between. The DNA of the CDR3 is TGTGCCAGCAGTTACCCCCCTGGAGGGAACACTGAAGCTTTCTTT. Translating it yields CASSYPPGGNTEAFF.

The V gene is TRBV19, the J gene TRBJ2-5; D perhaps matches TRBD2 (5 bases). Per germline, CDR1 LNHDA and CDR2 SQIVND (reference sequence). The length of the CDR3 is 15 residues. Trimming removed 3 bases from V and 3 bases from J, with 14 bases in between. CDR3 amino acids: CASSMVRFGKETQYF. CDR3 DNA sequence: TGTGCCAGTAGTATGGTGCGGTTCGGGAAAGAGACCCAGTACTTC.